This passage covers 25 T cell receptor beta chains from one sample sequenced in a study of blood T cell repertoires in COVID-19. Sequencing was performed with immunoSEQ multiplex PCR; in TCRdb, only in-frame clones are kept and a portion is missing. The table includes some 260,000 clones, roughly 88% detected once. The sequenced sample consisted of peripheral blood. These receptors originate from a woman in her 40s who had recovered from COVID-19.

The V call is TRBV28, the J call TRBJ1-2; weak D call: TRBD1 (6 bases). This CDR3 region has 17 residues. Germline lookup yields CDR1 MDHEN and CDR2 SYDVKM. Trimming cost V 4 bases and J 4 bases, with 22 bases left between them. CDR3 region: CASSSTTTGQTLYGYTF. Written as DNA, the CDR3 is TGTGCCAGCAGTTCAACCACCACCGGACAGACCCTCTATGGCTACACCTTC.

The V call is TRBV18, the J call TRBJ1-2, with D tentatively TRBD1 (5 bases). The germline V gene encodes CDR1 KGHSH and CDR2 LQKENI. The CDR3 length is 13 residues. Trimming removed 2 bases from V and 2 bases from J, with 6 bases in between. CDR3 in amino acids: CASSPDSNYGYTF. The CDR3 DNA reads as TGTGCCAGCTCACCAGACAGCAACTATGGCTACACCTTC.

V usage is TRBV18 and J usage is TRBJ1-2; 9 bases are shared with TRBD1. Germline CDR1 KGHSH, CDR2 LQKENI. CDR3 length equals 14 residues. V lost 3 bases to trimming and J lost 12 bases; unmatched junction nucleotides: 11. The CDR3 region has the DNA TGTGCCAGCTCACCGACACAGGGGGCAGGGCTTGACACCTTC. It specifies CASSPTQGAGLDTF.

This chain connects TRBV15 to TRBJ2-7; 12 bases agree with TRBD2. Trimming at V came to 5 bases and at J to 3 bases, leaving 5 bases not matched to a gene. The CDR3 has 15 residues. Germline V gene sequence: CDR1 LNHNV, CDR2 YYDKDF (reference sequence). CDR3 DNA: TGTGCCACCAGCGGAGGACTAGCGGGGATCTACGAGCAGTACTTC. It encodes CATSGGLAGIYEQYF.

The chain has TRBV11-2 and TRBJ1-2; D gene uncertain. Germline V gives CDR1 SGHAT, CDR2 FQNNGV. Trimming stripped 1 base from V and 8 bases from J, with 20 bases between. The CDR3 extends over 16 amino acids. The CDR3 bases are TGTGCCAGCAGCTTAGGCACAGCCAGGTTTGGAGGGGGCTACACCTTC. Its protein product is CASSLGTARFGGGYTF.

CDR3 in DNA: TGTGCCAGCAGCTTGTCGCTAGCGGGGACAGAGACCCAGTACTTC. The encoded protein is CASSLSLAGTETQYF. The genes are TRBV5-4 and TRBJ2-5; 9 bases match TRBD2. V was clipped by 1 base and J by 4 bases; unmatched bases: 5. The CDR3 spans 15 residues. The germline V gene has CDR1 SGHNT and CDR2 YYREEE (reference sequence).

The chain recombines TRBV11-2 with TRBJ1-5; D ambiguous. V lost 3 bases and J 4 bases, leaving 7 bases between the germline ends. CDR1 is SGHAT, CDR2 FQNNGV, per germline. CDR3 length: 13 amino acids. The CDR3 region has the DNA TGTGCCAGCAGCTTCAGTGTGAATCAGCCCCAGCATTTT. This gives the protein CASSFSVNQPQHF. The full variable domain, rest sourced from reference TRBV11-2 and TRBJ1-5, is EAGVAQSPRYKIIEKRQSVAFWCNPISGHATLYWYQQILGQGPKLLIQFQNNGVVDDSQLPKDRFSAERLKGVDSTLKIQPAKLEDSAVYLCASSFSVNQPQHFGDGTRLSIL.

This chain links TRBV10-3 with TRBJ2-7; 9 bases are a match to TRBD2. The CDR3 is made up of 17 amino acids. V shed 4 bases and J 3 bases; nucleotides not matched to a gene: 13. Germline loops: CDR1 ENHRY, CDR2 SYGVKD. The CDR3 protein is CAISGNVAGVLDYEQYF. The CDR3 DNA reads TGTGCCATCAGTGGAAATGTAGCGGGAGTTTTGGACTACGAGCAGTACTTC.

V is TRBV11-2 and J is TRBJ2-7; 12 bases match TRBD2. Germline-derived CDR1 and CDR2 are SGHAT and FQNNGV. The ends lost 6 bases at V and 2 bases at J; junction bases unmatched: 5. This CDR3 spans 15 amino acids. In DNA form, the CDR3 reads TGTGCCAGCAGGCACACTAGCGGGGGGCCCTACGAGCAGTACTTC. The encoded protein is CASRHTSGGPYEQYF.

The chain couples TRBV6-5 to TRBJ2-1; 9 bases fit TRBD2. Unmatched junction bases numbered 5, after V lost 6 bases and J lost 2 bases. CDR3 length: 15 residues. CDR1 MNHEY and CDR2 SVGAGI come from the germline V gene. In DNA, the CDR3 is TGTGCCAGCAGGGGTAGCGGGGGAGCCTACAATGAGCAGTTCTTC. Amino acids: CASRGSGGAYNEQFF.

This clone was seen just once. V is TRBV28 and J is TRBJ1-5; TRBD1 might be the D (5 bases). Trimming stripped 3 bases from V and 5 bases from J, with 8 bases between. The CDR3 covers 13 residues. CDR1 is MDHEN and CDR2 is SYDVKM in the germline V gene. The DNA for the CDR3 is TGTGCCAGCAGTTTCCAACAGGATCAGCCCCAGCATTTT. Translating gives CASSFQQDQPQHF. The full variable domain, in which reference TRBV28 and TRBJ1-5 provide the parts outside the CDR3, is DVKVTQSSRYLVKRTGEKVFLECVQDMDHENMFWYRQDPGLGLRLIYFSYDVKMKEKGDIPEGYSVSREKKERFSLILESASTNQTSMYLCASSFQQDQPQHFGDGTRLSIL.

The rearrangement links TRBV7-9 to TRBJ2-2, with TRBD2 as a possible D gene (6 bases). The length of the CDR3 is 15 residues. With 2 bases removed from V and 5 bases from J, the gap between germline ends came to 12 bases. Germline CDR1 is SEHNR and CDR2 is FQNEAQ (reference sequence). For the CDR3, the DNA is TGTGCCAGCAGCTTATGGAGGAGGGCAACCGGGGAGCTGTTTTTT. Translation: CASSLWRRATGELFF.

The CDR3 DNA reads as TGTGCCAGTCTCGGTCTAGCCAAAAACATTCAGTACTTC. This gives the protein CASLGLAKNIQYF. This chain uses TRBV19 with TRBJ2-4; D call uncertain. The CDR3 has 13 amino acids. Deletions cut 8 bases from V and 0 bases from J, with 8 bases between. Germline V gene lookup returns CDR1 LNHDA and CDR2 SQIVND (reference sequence).

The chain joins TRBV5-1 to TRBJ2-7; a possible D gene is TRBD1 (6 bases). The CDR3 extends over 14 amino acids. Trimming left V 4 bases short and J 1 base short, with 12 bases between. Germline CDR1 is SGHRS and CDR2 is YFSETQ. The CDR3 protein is CASSRITGSYEQYF. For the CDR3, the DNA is TGCGCCAGCAGCAGAATAACAGGGTCCTACGAGCAGTACTTC.

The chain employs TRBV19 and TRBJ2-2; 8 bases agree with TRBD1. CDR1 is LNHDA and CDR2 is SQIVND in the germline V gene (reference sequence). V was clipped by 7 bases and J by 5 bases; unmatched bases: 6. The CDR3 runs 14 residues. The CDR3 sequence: CASTPTGATGELFF. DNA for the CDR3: TGTGCCAGTACCCCGACAGGGGCTACCGGGGAGCTGTTTTTT.

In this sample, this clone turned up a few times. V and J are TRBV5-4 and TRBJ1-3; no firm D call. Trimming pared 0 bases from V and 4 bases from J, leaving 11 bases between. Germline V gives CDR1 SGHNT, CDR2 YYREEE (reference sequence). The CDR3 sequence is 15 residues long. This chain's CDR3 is CASSLDPGSGNTIYF. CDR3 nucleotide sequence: TGTGCCAGCAGCTTGGACCCGGGGTCGGGAAACACCATATATTTT. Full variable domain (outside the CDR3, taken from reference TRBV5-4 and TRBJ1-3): ETGVTQSPTHLIKTRGQQVTLRCSSQSGHNTVSWYQQALGQGPQFIFQYYREEENGRGNFPPRFSGLQFPNYSSELNVNALELDDSALYLCASSLDPGSGNTIYFGEGSWLTVV.

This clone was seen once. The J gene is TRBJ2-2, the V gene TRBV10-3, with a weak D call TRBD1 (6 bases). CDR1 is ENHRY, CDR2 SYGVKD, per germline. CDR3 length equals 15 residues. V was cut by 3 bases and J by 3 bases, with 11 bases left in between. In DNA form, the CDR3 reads TGTGCCATCAGTGATTCAGGGGCCTACACCGGGGAGCTGTTTTTT. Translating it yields CAISDSGAYTGELFF.

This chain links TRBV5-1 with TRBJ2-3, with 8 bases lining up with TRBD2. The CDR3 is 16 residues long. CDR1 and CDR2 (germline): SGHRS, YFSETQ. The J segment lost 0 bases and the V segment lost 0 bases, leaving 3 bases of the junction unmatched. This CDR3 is CASSLAQRGSTDTQYF. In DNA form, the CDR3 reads TGCGCCAGCAGCTTGGCCCAGCGGGGGAGCACAGATACGCAGTATTTT.

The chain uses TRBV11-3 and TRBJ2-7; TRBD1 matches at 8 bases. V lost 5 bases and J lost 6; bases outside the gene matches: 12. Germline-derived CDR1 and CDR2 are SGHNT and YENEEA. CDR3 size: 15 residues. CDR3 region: CASSRSGQDRREQYF. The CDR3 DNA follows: TGTGCCAGCAGCCGCTCGGGACAGGATCGCCGCGAGCAGTACTTC. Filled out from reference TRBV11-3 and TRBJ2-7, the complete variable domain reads EAGVVQSPRYKIIEKKQPVAFWCNPISGHNTLYWYLQNLGQGPELLIRYENEEAVDDSQLPKDRFSAERLKGVDSTLKIQPAELGDSAVYLCASSRSGQDRREQYFGPGTRLTVT.

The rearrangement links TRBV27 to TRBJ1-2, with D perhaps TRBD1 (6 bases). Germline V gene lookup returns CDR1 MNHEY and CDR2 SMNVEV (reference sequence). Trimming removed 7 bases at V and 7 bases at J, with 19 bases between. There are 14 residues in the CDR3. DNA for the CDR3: TGTGCCAGCAACCCCGTTGGGGGCTCGGTTGGCTACACCTTC. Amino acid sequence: CASNPVGGSVGYTF.

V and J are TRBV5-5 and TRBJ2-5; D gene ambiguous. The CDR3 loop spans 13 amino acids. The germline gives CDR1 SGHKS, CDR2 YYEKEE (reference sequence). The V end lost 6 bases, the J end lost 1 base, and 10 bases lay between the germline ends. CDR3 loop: CASNRHLQETQYF. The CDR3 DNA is TGTGCCAGCAACAGACACCTCCAAGAGACCCAGTACTTC.

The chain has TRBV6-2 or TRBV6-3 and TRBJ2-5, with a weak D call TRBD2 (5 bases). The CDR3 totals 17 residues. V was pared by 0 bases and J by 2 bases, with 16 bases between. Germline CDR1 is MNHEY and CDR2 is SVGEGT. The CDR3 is CASSYSREDGIQETQYF. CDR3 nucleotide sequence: TGTGCCAGCAGTTACTCGCGAGAGGACGGGATTCAAGAGACCCAGTACTTC.

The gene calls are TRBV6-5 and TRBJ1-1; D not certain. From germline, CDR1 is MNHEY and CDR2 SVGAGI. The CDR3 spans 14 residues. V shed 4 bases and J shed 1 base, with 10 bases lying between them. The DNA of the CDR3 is TGTGCCAGCAGTTGGCGACGGAGGAACACTGAAGCTTTCTTT. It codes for CASSWRRRNTEAFF.

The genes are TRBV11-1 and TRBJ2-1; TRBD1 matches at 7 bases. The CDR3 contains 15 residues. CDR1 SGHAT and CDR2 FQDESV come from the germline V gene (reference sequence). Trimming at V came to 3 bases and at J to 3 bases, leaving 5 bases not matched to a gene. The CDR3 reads CASSFSGTDYNEQFF. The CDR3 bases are TGTGCCAGCAGCTTTTCCGGGACAGACTACAATGAGCAGTTCTTC.

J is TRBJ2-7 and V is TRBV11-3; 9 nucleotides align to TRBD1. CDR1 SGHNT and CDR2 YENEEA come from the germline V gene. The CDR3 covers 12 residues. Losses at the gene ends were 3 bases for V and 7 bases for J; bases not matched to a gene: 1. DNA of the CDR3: TGTGCCAGCAGCTTGACAGGGGGGGAGCAGTACTTC. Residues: CASSLTGGEQYF. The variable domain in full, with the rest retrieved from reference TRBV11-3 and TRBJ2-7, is EAGVVQSPRYKIIEKKQPVAFWCNPISGHNTLYWYLQNLGQGPELLIRYENEEAVDDSQLPKDRFSAERLKGVDSTLKIQPAELGDSAVYLCASSLTGGEQYFGPGTRLTVT.